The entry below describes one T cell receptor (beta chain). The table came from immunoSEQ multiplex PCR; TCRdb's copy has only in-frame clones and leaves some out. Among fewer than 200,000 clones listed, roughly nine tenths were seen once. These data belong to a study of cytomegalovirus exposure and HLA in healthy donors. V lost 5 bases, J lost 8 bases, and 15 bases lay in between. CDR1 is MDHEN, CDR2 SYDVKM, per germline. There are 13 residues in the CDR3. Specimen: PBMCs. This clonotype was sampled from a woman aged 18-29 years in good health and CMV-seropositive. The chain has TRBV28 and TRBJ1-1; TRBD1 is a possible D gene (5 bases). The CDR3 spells CASSPPSRGEAFF. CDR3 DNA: TGTGCCAGCAGTCCCCCGTCAAGGGGCGAAGCTTTCTTT.